This T cell receptor beta chain was found in a study of cytomegalovirus exposure and HLA in healthy donors. Across the whole study: Assignment to the Caucasian-associated ancestry cluster applied to more than 75% of the roughly 420 genotyped donors. Study findings and constraints: The productive fraction for most TCR beta V segments was about 87% or about 30% in an earlier analysis.

The length of the CDR3 is 18 residues. Germline V gives CDR1 LGHNA, CDR2 YNFKEQ. V lost 0 bases and J lost 4; bases outside the gene matches: 13. Each donor was healthy, and each was a bone marrow donor. On this clone itself: Its antigen remains unidentified.

13 Jbeta primers and 60 Vbeta primers were used for the PCR. The assay was immunoSEQ multiplex PCR, and TCRdb's table has in-frame clones only and misses some. The data hold 100,000 to 150,000 clones, with around 73% observed a single time. The chain joins TRBV4-2 to TRBJ2-3, with 7 bases lining up with TRBD2. The material sequenced was PBMCs. The clonotype originates from a human donor in good health. DNA for the CDR3: TGTGCCAGCAGCCAAGAAGGTCGGGCGGGAGATCCCCCAGATACGCAGTATTTT. This sequence encodes CASSQEGRAGDPPDTQYF.